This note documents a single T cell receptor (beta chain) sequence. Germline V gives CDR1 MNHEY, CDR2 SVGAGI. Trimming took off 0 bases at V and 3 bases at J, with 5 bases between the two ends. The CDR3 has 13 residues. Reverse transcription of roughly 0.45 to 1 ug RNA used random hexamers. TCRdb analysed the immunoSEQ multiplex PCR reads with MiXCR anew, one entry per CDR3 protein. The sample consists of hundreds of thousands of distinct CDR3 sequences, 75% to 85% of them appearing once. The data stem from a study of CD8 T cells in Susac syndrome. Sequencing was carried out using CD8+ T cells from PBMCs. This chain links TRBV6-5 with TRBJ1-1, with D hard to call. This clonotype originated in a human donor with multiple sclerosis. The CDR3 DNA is TGTGCCAGCAGTTACTCGGACTACACTGAAGCTTTCTTT. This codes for CASSYSDYTEAFF.